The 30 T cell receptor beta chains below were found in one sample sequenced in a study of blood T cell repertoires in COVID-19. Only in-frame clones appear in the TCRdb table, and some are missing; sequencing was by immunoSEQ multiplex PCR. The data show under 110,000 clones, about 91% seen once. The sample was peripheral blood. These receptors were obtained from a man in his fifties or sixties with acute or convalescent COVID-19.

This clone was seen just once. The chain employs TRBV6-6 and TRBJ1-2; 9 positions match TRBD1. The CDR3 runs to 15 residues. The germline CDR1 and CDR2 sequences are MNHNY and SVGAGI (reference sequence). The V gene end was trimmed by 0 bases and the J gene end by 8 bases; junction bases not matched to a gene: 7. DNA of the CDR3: TGTGCCAGCAGTTACTCGAAACAGGGGGCTGGAGGCTACACCTTC. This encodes CASSYSKQGAGGYTF.

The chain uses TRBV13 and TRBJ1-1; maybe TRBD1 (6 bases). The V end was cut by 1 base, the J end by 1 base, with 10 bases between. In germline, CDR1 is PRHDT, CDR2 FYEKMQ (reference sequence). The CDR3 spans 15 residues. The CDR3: CASSLEKGQNTEAFF. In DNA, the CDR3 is TGTGCCAGCAGCTTAGAAAAGGGACAGAACACTGAAGCTTTCTTT.

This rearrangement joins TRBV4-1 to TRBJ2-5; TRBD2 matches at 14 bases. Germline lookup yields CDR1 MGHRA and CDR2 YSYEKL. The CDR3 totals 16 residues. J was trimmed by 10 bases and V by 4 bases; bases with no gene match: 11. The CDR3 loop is CASSPRTSGGRWDQYF. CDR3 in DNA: TGCGCCAGCAGCCCCCGGACTAGCGGGGGGCGGTGGGACCAGTACTTC.

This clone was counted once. The CDR3 spells CASSSGTANSPLHF. The CDR3 DNA reads as TGTGCCAGCAGCTCCGGGACAGCCAATTCACCCCTCCACTTT. This sequence joins TRBV5-5 and TRBJ1-6; 7 bases align to TRBD1. CDR3 size: 14 residues. Germline values: CDR1 SGHKS, CDR2 YYEKEE (reference sequence). Germline trimming cut 3 bases from V and 7 bases from J; bases unmatched to any gene: 4.

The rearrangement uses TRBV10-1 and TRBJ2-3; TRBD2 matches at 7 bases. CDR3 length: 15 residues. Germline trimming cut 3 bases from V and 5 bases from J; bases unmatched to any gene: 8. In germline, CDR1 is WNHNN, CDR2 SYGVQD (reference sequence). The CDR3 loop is CASSDGTGGGDTQYF. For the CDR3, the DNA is TGCGCCAGCAGTGACGGAACGGGGGGAGGAGATACGCAGTATTTT.

The CDR3 loop reads CASGLTGGDSPLHF. The CDR3 nucleotides read TGTGCTAGTGGTTTGACAGGGGGGGATTCACCCCTCCACTTT. V is TRBV12-5 and J is TRBJ1-6, with 8 nucleotides matching TRBD1. Looked up from germline, CDR1 is LGHNT and CDR2 is FRNRAP. V shed 2 bases and J 8 bases; nucleotides not matched to a gene: 2. The length of the CDR3 is 14 residues.

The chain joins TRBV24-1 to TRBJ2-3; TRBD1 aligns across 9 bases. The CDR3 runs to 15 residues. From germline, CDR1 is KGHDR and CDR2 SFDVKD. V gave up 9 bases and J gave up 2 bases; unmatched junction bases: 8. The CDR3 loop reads CATGDRAGVTDTQYF. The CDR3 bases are TGTGCCACCGGGGACAGGGCGGGGGTCACAGATACGCAGTATTTT.

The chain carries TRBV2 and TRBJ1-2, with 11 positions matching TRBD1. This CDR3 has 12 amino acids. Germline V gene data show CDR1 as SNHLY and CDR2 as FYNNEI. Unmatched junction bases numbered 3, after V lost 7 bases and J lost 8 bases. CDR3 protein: CASKDRGLGYTF. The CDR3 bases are TGTGCCAGCAAGGACAGGGGGCTCGGCTACACCTTC. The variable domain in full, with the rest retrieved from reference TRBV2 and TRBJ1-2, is EPEVTQTPSHQVTQMGQEVILRCVPISNHLYFYWYRQILGQKVEFLVSFYNNEISEKSEIFDDQFSVERPDGSNFTLKIRSTKLEDSAMYFCASKDRGLGYTFGSGTRLTVV.

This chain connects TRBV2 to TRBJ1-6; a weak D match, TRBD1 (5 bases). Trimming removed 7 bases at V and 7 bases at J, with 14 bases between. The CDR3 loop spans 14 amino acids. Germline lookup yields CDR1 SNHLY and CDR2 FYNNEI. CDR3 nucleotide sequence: TGTGCCAGCAACGGTCAGGGTGGCAATTCACCCCTCCACTTT. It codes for CASNGQGGNSPLHF. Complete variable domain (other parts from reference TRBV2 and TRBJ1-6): EPEVTQTPSHQVTQMGQEVILRCVPISNHLYFYWYRQILGQKVEFLVSFYNNEISEKSEIFDDQFSVERPDGSNFTLKIRSTKLEDSAMYFCASNGQGGNSPLHFGNGTRLTVT.

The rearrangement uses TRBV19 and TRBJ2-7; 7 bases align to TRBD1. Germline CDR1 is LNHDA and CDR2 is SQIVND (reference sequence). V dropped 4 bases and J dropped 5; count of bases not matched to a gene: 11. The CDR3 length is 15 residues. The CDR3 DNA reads TGTGCCAGTAGTAAGGGACCGGGACAGTCTGACGAGCAGTACTTC. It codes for CASSKGPGQSDEQYF.

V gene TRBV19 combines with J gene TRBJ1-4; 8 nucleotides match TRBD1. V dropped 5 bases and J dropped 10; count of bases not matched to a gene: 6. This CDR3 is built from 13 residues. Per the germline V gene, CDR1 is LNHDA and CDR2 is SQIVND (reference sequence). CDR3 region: CASSFGQGGKLFF. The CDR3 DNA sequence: TGTGCCAGTAGTTTCGGACAGGGTGGAAAACTGTTTTTT. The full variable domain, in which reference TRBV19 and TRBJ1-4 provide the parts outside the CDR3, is DGGITQSPKYLFRKEGQNVTLSCEQNLNHDAMYWYRQDPGQGLRLIYYSQIVNDFQKGDIAEGYSVSREKKESFPLTVTSAQKNPTAFYLCASSFGQGGKLFFGSGTQLSVL.

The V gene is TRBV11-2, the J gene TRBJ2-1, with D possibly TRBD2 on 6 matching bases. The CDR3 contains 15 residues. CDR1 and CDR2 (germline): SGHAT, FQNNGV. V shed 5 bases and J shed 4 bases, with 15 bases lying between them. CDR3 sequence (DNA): TGTGCCAGCAGCCCGGGACTCTCGATGTACAATGAGCAGTTCTTC. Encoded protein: CASSPGLSMYNEQFF.

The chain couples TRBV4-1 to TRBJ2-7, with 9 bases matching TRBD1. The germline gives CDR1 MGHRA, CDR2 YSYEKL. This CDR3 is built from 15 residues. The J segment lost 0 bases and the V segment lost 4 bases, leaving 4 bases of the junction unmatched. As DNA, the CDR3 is TGCGCCAGCAGCCCGGGACAGGGCCCCTCCTACGAGCAGTACTTC. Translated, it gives CASSPGQGPSYEQYF.

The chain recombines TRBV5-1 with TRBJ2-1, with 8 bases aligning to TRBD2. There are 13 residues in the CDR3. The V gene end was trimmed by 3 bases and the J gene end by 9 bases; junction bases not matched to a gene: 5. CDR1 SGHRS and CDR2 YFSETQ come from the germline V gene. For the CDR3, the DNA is TGCGCCAGCAGCTACGACAGCGGGGGTGAGCAGTTCTTC. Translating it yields CASSYDSGGEQFF.

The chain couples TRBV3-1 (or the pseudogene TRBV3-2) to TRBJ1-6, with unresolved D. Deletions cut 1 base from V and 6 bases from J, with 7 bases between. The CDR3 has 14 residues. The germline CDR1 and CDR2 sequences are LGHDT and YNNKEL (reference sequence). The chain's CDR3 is CASSQGAANSPLHF. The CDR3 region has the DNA TGTGCCAGCAGCCAAGGGGCAGCTAATTCACCCCTCCACTTT.

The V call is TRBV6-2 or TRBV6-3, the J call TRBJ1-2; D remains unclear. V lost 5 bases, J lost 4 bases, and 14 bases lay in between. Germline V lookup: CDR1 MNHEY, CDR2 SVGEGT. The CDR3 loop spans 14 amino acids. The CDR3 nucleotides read TGTGCCAGCAGTCCGCAAGCAACCTTCTATGGCTACACCTTC. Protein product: CASSPQATFYGYTF.

The CDR3 sequence: CASAGVAGTEAFF. The CDR3 DNA sequence: TGTGCCAGCGCCGGCGTGGCGGGCACTGAAGCTTTCTTT. The genes are TRBV2 and TRBJ1-1, with D hard to call. CDR3 size: 13 residues. Germline V CDR1 and CDR2: SNHLY, FYNNEI. The V and J ends lost 8 bases and 4 bases respectively, with 14 bases between them.

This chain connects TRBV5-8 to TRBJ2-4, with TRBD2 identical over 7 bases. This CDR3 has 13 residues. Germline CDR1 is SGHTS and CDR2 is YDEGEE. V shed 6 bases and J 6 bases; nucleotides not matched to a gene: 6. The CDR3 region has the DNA TGTGCCAGCACCATGGGGGGGGGAAACATTCAGTACTTC. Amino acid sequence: CASTMGGGNIQYF.

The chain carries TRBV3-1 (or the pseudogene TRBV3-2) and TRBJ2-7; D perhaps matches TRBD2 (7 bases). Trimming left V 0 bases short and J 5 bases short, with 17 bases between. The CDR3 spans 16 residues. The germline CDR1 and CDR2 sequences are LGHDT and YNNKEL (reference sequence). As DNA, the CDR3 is TGTGCCAGCAGCCAAGAGGCAGGTCGGGGGGCCAACGAGCAGTACTTC. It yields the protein CASSQEAGRGANEQYF.

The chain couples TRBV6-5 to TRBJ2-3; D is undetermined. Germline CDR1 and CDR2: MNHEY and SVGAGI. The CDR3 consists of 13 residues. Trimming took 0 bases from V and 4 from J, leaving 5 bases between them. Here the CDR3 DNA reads TGTGCCAGCAGTTACTCCGGGTCAGATACGCAGTATTTT. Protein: CASSYSGSDTQYF.

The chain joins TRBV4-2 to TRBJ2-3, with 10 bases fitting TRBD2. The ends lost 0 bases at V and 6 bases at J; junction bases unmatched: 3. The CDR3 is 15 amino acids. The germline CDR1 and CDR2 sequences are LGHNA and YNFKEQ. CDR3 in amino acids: CASSQEPLAGDTQYF. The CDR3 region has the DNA TGTGCCAGCAGCCAAGAGCCACTAGCGGGGGATACGCAGTATTTT.

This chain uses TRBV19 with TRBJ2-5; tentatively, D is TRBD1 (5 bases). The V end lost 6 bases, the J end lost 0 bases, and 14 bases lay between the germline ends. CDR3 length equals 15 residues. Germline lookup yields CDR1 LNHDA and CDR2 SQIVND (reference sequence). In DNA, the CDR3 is TGTGCCAGTAGGGGGCCGGCGGAACACCAAGAGACCCAGTACTTC. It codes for CASRGPAEHQETQYF.

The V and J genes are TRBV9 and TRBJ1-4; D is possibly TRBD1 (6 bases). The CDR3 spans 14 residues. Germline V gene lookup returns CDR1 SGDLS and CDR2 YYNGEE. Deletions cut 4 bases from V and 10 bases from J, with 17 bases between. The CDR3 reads CASSPQGRVAKLFF. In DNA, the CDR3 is TGTGCCAGCAGCCCTCAGGGGCGGGTAGCAAAACTGTTTTTT.

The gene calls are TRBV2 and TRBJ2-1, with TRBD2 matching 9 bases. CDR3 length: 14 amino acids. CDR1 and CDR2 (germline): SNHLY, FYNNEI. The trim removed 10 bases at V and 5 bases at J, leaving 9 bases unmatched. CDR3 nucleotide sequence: TGTGCCATCTCCGGGACTAGCCACCACAATGAGCAGTTCTTC. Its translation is CAISGTSHHNEQFF.

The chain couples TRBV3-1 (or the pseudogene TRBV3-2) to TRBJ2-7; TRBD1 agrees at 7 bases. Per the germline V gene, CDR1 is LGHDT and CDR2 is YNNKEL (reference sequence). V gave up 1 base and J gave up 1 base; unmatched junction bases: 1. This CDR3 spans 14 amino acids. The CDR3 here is CASSQGQGSYEQYF. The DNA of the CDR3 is TGTGCCAGCAGCCAAGGACAGGGATCCTACGAGCAGTACTTC.

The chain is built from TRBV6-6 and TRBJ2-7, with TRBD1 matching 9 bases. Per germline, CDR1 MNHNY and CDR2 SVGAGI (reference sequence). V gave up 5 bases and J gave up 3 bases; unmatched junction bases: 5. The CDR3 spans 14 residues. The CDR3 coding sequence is TGTGCCAGCAGTACCCGGGACAGGGACTACGAGCAGTACTTC. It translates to CASSTRDRDYEQYF.

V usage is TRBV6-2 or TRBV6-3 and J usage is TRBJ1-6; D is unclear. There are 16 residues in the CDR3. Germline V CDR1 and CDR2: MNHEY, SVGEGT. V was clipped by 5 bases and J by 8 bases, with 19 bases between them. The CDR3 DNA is TGTGCCAGCAGTAGCGGTGGGGTTAAAATGGATTCACCCCTCCACTTT. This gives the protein CASSSGGVKMDSPLHF.

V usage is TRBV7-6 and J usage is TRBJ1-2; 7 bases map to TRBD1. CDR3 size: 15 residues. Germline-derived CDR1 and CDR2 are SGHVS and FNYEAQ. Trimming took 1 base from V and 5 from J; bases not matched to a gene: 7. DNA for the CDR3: TGTGCCAGCAGCTTAGGCGCAGGGGGTTTTTATGGCTACACCTTC. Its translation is CASSLGAGGFYGYTF.

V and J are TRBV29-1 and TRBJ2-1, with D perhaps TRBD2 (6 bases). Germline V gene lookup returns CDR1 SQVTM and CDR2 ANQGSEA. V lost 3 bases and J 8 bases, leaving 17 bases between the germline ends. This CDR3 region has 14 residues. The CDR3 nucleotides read TGCAGCGTTGAGTCCCGCCTGGAGGGCTATGAGCAGTTCTTC. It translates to CSVESRLEGYEQFF.

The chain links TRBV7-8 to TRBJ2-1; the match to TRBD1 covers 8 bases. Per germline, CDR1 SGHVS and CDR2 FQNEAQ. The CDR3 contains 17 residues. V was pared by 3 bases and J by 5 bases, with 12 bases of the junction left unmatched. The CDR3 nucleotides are TGTGCCAGCAGCTTCGGCCTAACAGGGGGTACCCACAATGAGCAGTTCTTC. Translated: CASSFGLTGGTHNEQFF.